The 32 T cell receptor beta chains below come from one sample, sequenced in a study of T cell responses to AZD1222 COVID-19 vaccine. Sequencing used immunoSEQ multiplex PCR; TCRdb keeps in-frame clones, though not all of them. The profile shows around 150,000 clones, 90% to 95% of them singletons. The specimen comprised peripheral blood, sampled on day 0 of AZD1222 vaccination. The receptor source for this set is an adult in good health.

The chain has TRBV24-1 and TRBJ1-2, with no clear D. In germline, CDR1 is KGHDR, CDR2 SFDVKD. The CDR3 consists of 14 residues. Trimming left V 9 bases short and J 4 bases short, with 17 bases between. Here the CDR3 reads CATSSRSSVYGYTF. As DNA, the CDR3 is TGTGCCACCTCAAGTAGGTCCTCAGTCTATGGCTACACCTTC.

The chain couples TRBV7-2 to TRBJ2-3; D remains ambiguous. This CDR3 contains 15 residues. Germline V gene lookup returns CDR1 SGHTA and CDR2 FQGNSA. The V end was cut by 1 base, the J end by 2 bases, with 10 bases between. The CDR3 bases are TGTGCCAGCAGCTTAGTAGGGATTTCCACAGATACGCAGTATTTT. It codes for CASSLVGISTDTQYF.

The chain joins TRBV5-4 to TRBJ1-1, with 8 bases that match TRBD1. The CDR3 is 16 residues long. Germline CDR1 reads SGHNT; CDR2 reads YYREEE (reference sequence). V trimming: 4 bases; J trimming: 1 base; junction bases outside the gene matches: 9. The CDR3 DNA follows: TGTGCCAGCAGCCCAAAACAAGGGACAGGGAACACTGAAGCTTTCTTT. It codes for CASSPKQGTGNTEAFF.

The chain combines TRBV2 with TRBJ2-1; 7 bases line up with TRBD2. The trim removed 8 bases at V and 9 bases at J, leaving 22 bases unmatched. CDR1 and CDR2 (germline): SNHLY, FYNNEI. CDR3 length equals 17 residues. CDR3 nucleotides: TGTGCCAGCGTATGGATCCATGGGGCGCGGGAGCGGGCTGAGCAGTTCTTC. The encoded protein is CASVWIHGARERAEQFF.

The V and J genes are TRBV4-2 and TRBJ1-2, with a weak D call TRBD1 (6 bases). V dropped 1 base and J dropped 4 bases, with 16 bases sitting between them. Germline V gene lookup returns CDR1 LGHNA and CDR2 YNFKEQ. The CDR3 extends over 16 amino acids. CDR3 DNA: TGTGCCAGCAGCCAAGCATCTACAGGGAGGAGCTATGGCTACACCTTC. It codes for CASSQASTGRSYGYTF.

The CDR3 bases are TGTGCCACCAGGGGGTTGACTGAAGCTTTCTTT. Translation gives CATRGLTEAFF. The chain links TRBV15 to TRBJ1-1, with D unclear. Trimming left V 6 bases short and J 5 bases short, with 7 bases between. Per germline, CDR1 LNHNV and CDR2 YYDKDF (reference sequence). CDR3 size: 11 residues.

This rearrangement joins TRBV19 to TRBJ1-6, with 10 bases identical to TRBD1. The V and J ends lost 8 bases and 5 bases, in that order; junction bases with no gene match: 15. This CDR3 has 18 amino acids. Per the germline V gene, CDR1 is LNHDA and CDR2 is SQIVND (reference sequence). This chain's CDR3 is CASSRQGASVLDNSPLHF. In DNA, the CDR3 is TGTGCCAGTTCGAGACAGGGGGCTTCTGTATTGGATAATTCACCCCTCCACTTT.

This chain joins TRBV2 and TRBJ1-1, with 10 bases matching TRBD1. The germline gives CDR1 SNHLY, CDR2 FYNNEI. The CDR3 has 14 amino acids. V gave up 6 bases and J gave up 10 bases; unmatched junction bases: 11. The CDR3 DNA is TGTGCCAGCAGGGGAGGGACAGGGGTGCTCGTAGCTTTCTTT. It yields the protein CASRGGTGVLVAFF.

The CDR3 region has the DNA TGTGCCAGCAGCCAAGGAGGCGGGGGGGTGGACAATGAGCAGTTCTTC. It codes for CASSQGGGGVDNEQFF. The chain recombines TRBV14 with TRBJ2-1, with 9 bases fitting TRBD2. The CDR3 runs 16 residues. Trimming cost V 1 base and J 5 bases; bases outside gene matches: 6. Germline V CDR1 and CDR2: SGHDN, FVKESK.

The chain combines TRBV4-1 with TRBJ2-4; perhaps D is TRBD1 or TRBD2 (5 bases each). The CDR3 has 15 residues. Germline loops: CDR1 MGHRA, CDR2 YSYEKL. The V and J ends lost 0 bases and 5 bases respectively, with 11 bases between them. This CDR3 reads CASSQDPGRENIQYF. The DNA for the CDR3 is TGCGCCAGCAGCCAAGATCCGGGGCGGGAAAACATTCAGTACTTC.

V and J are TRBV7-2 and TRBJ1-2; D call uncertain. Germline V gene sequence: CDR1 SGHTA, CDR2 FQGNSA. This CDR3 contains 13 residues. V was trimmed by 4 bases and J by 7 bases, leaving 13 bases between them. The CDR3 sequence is CASSSLSWGGYTF. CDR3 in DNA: TGTGCCAGCAGCTCCCTCTCGTGGGGTGGCTACACCTTC.

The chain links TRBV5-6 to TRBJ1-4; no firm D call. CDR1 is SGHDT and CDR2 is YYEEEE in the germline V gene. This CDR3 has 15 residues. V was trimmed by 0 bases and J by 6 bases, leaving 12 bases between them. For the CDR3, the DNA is TGTGCCAGCAGCTTGGGGAGGATACCTGATGAAAAACTGTTTTTT. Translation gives CASSLGRIPDEKLFF.

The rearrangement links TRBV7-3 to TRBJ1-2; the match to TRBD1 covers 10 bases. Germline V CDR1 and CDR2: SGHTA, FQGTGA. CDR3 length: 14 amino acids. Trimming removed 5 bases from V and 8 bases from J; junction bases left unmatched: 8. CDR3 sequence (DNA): TGTGCCAGCAGCATGGGACAGGGGATATCAGGCTACACCTTC. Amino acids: CASSMGQGISGYTF. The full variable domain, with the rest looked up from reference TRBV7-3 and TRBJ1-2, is GAGVSQTPSNKVTEKGKYVELRCDPISGHTALYWYRQSLGQGPEFLIYFQGTGAADDSGLPNDRFFAVRPEGSVSTLKIQRTERGDSAVYLCASSMGQGISGYTFGSGTRLTVV.

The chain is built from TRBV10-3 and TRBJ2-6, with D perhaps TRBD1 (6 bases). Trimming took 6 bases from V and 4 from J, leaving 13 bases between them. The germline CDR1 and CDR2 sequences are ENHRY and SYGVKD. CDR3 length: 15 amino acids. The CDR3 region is CAISTGSQGANVLTF. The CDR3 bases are TGTGCCATCAGCACAGGGTCGCAAGGGGCCAACGTCCTGACTTTC.

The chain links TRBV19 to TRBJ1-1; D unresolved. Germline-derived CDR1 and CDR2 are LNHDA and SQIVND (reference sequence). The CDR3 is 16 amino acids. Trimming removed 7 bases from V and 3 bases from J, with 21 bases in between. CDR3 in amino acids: CASTPERGPRDTEAFF. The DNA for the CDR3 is TGTGCCAGTACCCCGGAACGCGGTCCAAGGGACACTGAAGCTTTCTTT.

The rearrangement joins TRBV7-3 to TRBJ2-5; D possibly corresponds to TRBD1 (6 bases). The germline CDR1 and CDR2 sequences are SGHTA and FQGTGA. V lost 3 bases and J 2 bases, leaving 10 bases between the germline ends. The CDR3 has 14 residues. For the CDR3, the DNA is TGTGCCAGCAGCTTGACAGGCCGACAAGAGACCCAGTACTTC. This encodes CASSLTGRQETQYF.

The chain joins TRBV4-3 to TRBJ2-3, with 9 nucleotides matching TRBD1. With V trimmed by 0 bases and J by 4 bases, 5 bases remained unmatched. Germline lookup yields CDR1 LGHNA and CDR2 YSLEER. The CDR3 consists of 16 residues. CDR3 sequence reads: CASSQEGGQGADTQYF. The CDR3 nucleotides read TGCGCCAGCAGCCAAGAAGGGGGACAGGGTGCAGATACGCAGTATTTT.

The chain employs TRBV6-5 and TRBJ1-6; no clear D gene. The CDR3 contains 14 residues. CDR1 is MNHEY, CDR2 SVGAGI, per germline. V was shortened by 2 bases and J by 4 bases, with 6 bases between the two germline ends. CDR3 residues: CASSYVGYNSPLHF. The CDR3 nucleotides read TGTGCCAGCAGTTACGTCGGGTATAATTCACCCCTCCACTTT.

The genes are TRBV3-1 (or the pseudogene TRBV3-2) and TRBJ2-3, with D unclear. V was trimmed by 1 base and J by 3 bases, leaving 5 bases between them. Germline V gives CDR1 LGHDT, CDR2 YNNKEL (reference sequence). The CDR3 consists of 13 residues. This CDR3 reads CASSQGPTDTQYF. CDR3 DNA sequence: TGTGCCAGCAGCCAAGGACCTACAGATACGCAGTATTTT.

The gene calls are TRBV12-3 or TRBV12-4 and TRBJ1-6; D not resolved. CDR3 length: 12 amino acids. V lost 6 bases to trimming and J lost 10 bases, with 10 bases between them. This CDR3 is CASRLPQSPLHF. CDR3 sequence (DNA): TGTGCCAGCAGGCTCCCACAGTCACCCCTCCACTTT.

The CDR3 nucleotides read TGTGCCAGCAGCCAAGAGGGGCTAGCGGGAGGAGATACGCAGTATTTT. Protein product: CASSQEGLAGGDTQYF. The chain recombines TRBV4-2 with TRBJ2-3, with TRBD2 identical over 11 bases. Trimming cost V 0 bases and J 5 bases; bases outside gene matches: 4. CDR1 is LGHNA and CDR2 is YNFKEQ in the germline V gene. This CDR3 is 16 amino acids long.

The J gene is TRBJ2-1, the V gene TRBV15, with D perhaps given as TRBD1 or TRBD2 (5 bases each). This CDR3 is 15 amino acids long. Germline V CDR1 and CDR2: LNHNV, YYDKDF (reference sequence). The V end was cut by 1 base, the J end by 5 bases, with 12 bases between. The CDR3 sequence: CATSRAGTDNNEQFF. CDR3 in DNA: TGTGCCACCAGCAGAGCCGGGACCGATAACAATGAGCAGTTCTTC.

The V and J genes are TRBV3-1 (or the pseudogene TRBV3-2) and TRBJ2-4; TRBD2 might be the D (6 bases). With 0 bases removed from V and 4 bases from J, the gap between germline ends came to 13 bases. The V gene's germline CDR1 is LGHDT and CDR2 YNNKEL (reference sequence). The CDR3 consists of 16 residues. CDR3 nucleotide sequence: TGTGCCAGCAGCCAAGAGCTAACGGGAGTGAAAAACATTCAGTACTTC. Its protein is CASSQELTGVKNIQYF.

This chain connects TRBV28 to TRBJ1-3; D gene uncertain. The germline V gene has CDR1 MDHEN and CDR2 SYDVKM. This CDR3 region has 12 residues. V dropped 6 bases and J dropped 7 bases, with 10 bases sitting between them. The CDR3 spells CASRKSGNTIYF. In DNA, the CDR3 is TGTGCCAGCAGAAAGAGTGGGAACACCATATATTTT.

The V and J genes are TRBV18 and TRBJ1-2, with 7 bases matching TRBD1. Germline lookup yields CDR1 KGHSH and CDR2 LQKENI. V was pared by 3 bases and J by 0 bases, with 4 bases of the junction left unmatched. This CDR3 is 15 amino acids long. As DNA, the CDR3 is TGTGCCAGCTCACCCTCGACAGGGTCTAACTATGGCTACACCTTC. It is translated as CASSPSTGSNYGYTF.

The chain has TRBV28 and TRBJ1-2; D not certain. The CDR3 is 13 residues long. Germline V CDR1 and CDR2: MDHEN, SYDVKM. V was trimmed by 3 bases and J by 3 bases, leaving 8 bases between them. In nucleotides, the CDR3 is TGTGCCAGCAGTTTGATGAGAGACTATGGCTACACCTTC. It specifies CASSLMRDYGYTF.

CDR3 residues: CASSPGTPTGELFF. The CDR3 DNA sequence: TGCGCCAGCAGCCCCGGGACTCCTACCGGGGAGCTGTTTTTT. This rearrangement joins TRBV4-1 to TRBJ2-2; a possible D gene is TRBD2 (6 bases). Germline-derived CDR1 and CDR2 are MGHRA and YSYEKL. The CDR3 is made up of 14 amino acids. Deletions cut 4 bases from V and 5 bases from J, with 11 bases between.

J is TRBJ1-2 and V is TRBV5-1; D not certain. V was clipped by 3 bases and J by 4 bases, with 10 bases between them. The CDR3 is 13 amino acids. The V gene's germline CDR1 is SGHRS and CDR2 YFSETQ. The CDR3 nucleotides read TGCGCCAGCAGCTCGGACGGGAGCTATGGCTACACCTTC. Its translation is CASSSDGSYGYTF. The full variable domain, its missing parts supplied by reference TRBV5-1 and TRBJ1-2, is KAGVTQTPRYLIKTRGQQVTLSCSPISGHRSVSWYQQTPGQGLQFLFEYFSETQRNKGNFPGRFSGRQFSNSRSEMNVSTLELGDSALYLCASSSDGSYGYTFGSGTRLTVV.

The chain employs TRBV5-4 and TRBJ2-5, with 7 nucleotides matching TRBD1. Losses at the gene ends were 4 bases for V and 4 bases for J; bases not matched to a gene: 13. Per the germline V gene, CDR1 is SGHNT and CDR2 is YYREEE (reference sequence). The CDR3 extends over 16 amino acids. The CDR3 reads CASSPGRGGGRETQYF. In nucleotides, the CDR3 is TGTGCCAGCAGCCCCGGACGAGGGGGCGGGCGAGAGACCCAGTACTTC.

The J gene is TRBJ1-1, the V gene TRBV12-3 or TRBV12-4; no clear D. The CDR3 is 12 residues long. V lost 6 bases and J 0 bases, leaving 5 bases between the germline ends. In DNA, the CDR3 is TGTGCCAGCAGGAAAATGAACACTGAAGCTTTCTTT. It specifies CASRKMNTEAFF.

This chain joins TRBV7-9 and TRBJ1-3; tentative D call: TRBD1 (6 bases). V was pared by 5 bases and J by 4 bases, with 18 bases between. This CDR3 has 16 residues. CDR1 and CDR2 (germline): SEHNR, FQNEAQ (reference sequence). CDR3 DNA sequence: TGTGCCAGCAGCCATGCGCCCAGGGGTGCGGGAAACACCATATATTTT. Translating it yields CASSHAPRGAGNTIYF.

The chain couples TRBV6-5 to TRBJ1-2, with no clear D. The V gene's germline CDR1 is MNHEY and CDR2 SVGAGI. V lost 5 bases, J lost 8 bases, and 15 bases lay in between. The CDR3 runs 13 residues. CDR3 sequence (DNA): TGTGCCAGCAGTAAAAGGGCAGTACCCGGCTACACCTTC. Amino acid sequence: CASSKRAVPGYTF.